This T cell receptor beta chain was found in a study of T cells in Graves' hyperthyroidism and ophthalmopathy. It was uncontrolled infection, other autoimmune disease, pregnancy or lactation that excluded patients. V lost 0 bases and J lost 1, with 3 bases in between. Germline loops: CDR1 WSHSY, CDR2 SAAADI. CDR3 length: 13 amino acids. Regions amplified from RNA transcripts were the TCR beta CDR3 regions. Initially, a first-round RT-PCR of the TCR CDR3 employed the HTBI primer set. Each CDR3 protein is one row after TCRdb ran MiXCR on the multiplex PCR reads. The sample holds about 660,000 distinct CDR3 sequences, approximately 42% seen once. There are many counts of this clonotype.

The sample taken for sequencing was peripheral blood or thyroid tissue (not recorded which). The TCR originated in an adult man with Graves' disease, either hyperthyroidism or ophthalmopathy (not recorded which). The V call is TRBV10-2, the J call TRBJ1-1; D remains unclear. Here the CDR3 DNA reads TGCGCCAGCAGTGAGTCTAGGAACACTGAAGCTTTCTTT. The encoded protein is CASSESRNTEAFF.